This passage covers 5 T cell receptor beta chains from one sample sequenced in a study of cytomegalovirus exposure and HLA in healthy donors. PCR was performed using 60 Vbeta and 13 Jbeta primers. Assay: immunoSEQ multiplex PCR; the TCRdb copy retains only in-frame clones and omits some. The repertoire holds 150,000 to 200,000 clones, with 68% as singletons. Sequencing used PBMCs. These TCRs come from a woman aged 18-29 years in good health and CMV-seropositive.

This chain connects TRBV4-3 to TRBJ2-2; 10 bases match TRBD2. J was trimmed by 6 bases and V by 6 bases; bases with no gene match: 19. CDR3 length: 19 amino acids. Per the germline V gene, CDR1 is LGHNA and CDR2 is YSLEER. This CDR3 is CASSYELPLEAGGAGELFF. The CDR3 nucleotides read TGCGCCAGCAGTTACGAACTTCCACTAGAAGCGGGGGGGGCCGGGGAGCTGTTTTTT.

This clone is a singleton in its sample. The chain combines TRBV5-5 with TRBJ1-4; D is ambiguous. There are 13 residues in the CDR3. CDR1 SGHKS and CDR2 YYEKEE come from the germline V gene (reference sequence). V was trimmed by 4 bases and J by 3 bases, leaving 7 bases between them. CDR3 nucleotide sequence: TGTGCCAGCAGCGGCTTGTCTAATGAAAAACTGTTTTTT. This encodes CASSGLSNEKLFF.

The chain combines TRBV5-1 with TRBJ2-2, with 9 bases lining up with TRBD1. The CDR3 runs 16 residues. Germline V lookup: CDR1 SGHRS, CDR2 YFSETQ. Unmatched junction bases numbered 7, after V lost 4 bases and J lost 3 bases. The CDR3 region has the DNA TGCGCCAGCAGCGACCAGGACAGGGGATACACCGGGGAGCTGTTTTTT. As protein: CASSDQDRGYTGELFF.

This sequence joins TRBV19 and TRBJ2-2; D is perhaps TRBD1 (5 bases). This CDR3 has 14 residues. Trimming took off 7 bases at V and 4 bases at J, with 13 bases between the two ends. Germline loops: CDR1 LNHDA, CDR2 SQIVND (reference sequence). CDR3: CASNLQGATGELFF. Here the CDR3 DNA reads TGTGCCAGTAATCTCCAGGGTGCCACCGGGGAGCTGTTTTTT.

The chain is built from TRBV27 and TRBJ2-2; TRBD1 matches at 11 bases. Germline V gives CDR1 MNHEY, CDR2 SMNVEV (reference sequence). The V and J ends lost 4 bases and 4 bases, in that order; junction bases with no gene match: 17. This CDR3 has 20 amino acids. The CDR3 is CASSSRTGGVVYSVTGELFF. In DNA form, the CDR3 reads TGTGCCAGCAGTTCCCGGACAGGGGGCGTCGTTTATAGTGTCACCGGGGAGCTGTTTTTT.